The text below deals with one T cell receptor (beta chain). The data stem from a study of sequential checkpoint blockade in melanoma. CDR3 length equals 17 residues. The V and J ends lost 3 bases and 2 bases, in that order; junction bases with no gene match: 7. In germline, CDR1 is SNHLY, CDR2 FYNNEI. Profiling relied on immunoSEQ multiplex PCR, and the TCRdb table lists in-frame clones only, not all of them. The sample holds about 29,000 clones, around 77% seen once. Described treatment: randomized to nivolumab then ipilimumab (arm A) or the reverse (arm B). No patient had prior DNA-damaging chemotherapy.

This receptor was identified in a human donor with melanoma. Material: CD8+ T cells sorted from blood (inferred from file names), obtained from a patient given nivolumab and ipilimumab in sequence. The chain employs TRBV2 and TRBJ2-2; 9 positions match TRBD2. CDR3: CASSERSGGPNTGELFF. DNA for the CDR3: TGTGCCAGCAGTGAGCGGAGCGGGGGGCCCAACACCGGGGAGCTGTTTTTT.